The rows below give T cell receptor beta chains drawn from one sample of a study of OX40 agonist ivuxolimab in advanced cancers. Assay: immunoSEQ multiplex PCR; the TCRdb copy retains only in-frame clones and omits some. Of roughly 70,000 clones in the sample, around 83% are singletons; the top ten hold around 5%. The sequences come from CD4+ or CD8+ T cells sorted from blood, collected in a trial of the OX40 agonist ivuxolimab. Receptors originate from an adult with an advanced solid tumor such as melanoma, head and neck, liver or kidney cancer. CDR3s include the opening cysteine and the closing phenylalanine or tryptophan. A D gene is named only where the DNA matches it firmly. Clone size is not always given. Where it is, it says once, few, many or a class for expanded clones.

D gene: TRBD1; V gene: TRBV18; clone size: NA; J gene: TRBJ1-1; CDR3 protein: CASSPWTGEEGTEAFF; CDR3 DNA: TGTGCCAGCTCACCATGGACAGGGGAAGAGGGGACTGAAGCTTTCTTT
D gene: NA; V gene: TRBV15; clone size: NA; J gene: TRBJ2-7; CDR3 protein: CATSRGKSYEQYF; CDR3 DNA: TGTGCCACCAGCAGAGGGAAAAGCTACGAGCAGTACTTC
D gene: NA; V gene: TRBV15; clone size: NA; J gene: TRBJ1-2; CDR3 protein: CATSRAGRENYGYTF; CDR3 DNA: TGTGCCACCAGCAGAGCAGGACGGGAGAACTATGGCTACACCTTC
D gene: TRBD1; V gene: TRBV7-8; clone size: NA; J gene: TRBJ2-5; CDR3 protein: CASSFGTGETQYF; CDR3 DNA: TGTGCCAGCAGCTTCGGGACAGGGGAGACCCAGTACTTC
D gene: NA; V gene: TRBV19; clone size: NA; J gene: TRBJ2-5; CDR3 protein: CASSSAGNQETQYF; CDR3 DNA: TGTGCCAGTAGTAGCGCGGGGAACCAAGAGACCCAGTACTTC
D gene: TRBD1; V gene: TRBV7-7; clone size: once; J gene: TRBJ1-1; CDR3 protein: CASSSGQGSEAFF; CDR3 DNA: TGTGCTAGCAGCTCGGGACAGGGTTCTGAAGCTTTCTTT
D gene: TRBD1; V gene: TRBV5-1; clone size: NA; J gene: TRBJ1-2; CDR3 protein: CASSWGQGIISFNYGYTF; CDR3 DNA: TGCGCCAGCAGCTGGGGACAGGGGATAATTTCATTTAACTATGGCTACACCTTC
D gene: TRBD1; V gene: TRBV5-4; clone size: NA; J gene: TRBJ2-2; CDR3 protein: CASSGQPRGRNTGELFF; CDR3 DNA: TGTGCCAGCAGCGGCCAACCCAGGGGGCGGAACACCGGGGAGCTGTTTTTT
D gene: NA; V gene: TRBV6-1; clone size: NA; J gene: TRBJ2-7; CDR3 protein: CASSRSYEQYF; CDR3 DNA: TGTGCCAGCAGCCGGTCCTACGAGCAGTACTTC
D gene: NA; V gene: TRBV6-1; clone size: medium-sized; J gene: TRBJ2-7; CDR3 protein: CATQEGSSYEQYF; CDR3 DNA: TGTGCCACCCAGGAGGGAAGCTCCTACGAGCAGTACTTC
D gene: NA; V gene: TRBV5-6; clone size: NA; J gene: TRBJ1-1; CDR3 protein: CASSLGWENTEAFF; CDR3 DNA: TGTGCCAGCAGCTTGGGTTGGGAGAACACTGAAGCTTTCTTT
D gene: NA; V gene: TRBV19; clone size: NA; J gene: TRBJ2-5; CDR3 protein: CAGRGSSTYQETQYF; CDR3 DNA: TGTGCCGGTAGAGGGAGTTCTACGTACCAAGAGACCCAGTACTTC
D gene: TRBD2; V gene: TRBV7-3; clone size: NA; J gene: TRBJ2-3; CDR3 protein: CASSLHGTSGTDTQYF; CDR3 DNA: TGTGCCAGCAGCCTACATGGGACTAGCGGCACAGATACGCAGTATTTT
D gene: NA; V gene: TRBV7-9; clone size: NA; J gene: TRBJ1-2; CDR3 protein: CASSLRGGKDYGYTF; CDR3 DNA: TGTGCCAGCAGCTTAAGGGGCGGGAAGGACTATGGCTACACCTTC
D gene: NA; V gene: TRBV5-5; clone size: NA; J gene: TRBJ2-7; CDR3 protein: CASSWSSSYEQYF; CDR3 DNA: TGTGCCAGCAGCTGGTCCAGCTCCTACGAGCAGTACTTC